This TCR beta chain was recorded in a study of OX40 agonist ivuxolimab in advanced cancers. Clones were sequenced by immunoSEQ multiplex PCR, and TCRdb holds only the in-frame ones, with some missing. The sample has under 85,000 clones; nearly 95% are singletons. Losses at the gene ends were 1 base for V and 5 bases for J; bases not matched to a gene: 7. Germline V lookup: CDR1 GTSNPN, CDR2 SVGIG (reference sequence). The CDR3 contains 15 residues. Samples of blood were obtained at baseline, on cycle 4 day 1, and on cycle 7 day 1. The chain links TRBV30 to TRBJ2-7; 11 bases line up with TRBD2. This receptor was taken from an adult with an advanced solid tumor such as melanoma, head and neck, liver or kidney cancer. Sequenced material: CD4+ or CD8+ T cells sorted from blood, taken in a trial of the OX40 agonist ivuxolimab. This CDR3 reads CAWSAASGRLDEQYF. CDR3 in DNA: TGTGCCTGGAGTGCGGCTAGCGGGAGGTTGGACGAGCAGTACTTC.